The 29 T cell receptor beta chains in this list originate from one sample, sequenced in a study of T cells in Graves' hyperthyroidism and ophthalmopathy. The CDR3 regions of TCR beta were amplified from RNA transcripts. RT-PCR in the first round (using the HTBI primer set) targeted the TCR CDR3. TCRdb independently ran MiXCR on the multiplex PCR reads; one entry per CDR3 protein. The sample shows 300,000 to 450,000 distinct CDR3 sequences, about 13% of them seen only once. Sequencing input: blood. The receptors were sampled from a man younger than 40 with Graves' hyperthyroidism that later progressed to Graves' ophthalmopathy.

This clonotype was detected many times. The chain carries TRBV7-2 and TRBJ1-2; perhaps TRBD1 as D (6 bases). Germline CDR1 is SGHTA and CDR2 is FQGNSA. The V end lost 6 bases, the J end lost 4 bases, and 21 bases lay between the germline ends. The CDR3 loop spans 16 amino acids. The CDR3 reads CASSSTGGARSYGYTF. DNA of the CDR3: TGTGCCAGCAGTTCTACGGGGGGGGCGCGGAGCTATGGCTACACCTTC.

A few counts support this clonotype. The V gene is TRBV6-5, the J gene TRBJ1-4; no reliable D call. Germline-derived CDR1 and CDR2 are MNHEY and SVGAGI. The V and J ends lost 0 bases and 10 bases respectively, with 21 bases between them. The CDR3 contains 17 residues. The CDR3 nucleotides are TGTGCCAGCAGTTACTCGTCAGCTGGGGATTTAGGAGGAAAACTGTTTTTT. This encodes CASSYSSAGDLGGKLFF.

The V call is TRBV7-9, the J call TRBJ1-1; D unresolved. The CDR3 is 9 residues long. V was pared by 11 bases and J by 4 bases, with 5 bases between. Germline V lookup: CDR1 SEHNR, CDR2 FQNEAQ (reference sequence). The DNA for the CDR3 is TGTGCCCCCATCACTGAAGCTTTCTTT. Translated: CAPITEAFF.

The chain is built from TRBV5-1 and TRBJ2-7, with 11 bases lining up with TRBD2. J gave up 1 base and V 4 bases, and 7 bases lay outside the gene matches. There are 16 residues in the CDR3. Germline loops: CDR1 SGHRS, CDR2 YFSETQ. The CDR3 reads CASSIQLAGESYEQYF. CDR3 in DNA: TGCGCCAGCAGCATACAACTAGCGGGGGAATCCTACGAGCAGTACTTC. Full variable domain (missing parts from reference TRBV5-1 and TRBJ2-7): KAGVTQTPRYLIKTRGQQVTLSCSPISGHRSVSWYQQTPGQGLQFLFEYFSETQRNKGNFPGRFSGRQFSNSRSEMNVSTLELGDSALYLCASSIQLAGESYEQYFGPGTRLTVT.

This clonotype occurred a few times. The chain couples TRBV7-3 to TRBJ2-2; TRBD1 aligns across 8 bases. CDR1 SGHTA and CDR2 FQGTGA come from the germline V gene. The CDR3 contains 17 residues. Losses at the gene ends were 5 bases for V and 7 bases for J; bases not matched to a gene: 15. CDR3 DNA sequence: TGTGCCAGCAGCCGCAAATATCCCAGGGGGCATGGCGGGGAGCTGTTTTTT. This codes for CASSRKYPRGHGGELFF.

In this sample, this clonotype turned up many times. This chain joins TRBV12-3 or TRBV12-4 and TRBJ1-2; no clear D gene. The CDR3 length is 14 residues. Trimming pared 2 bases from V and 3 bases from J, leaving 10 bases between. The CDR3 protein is CASSLLRADYGYTF. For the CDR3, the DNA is TGTGCCAGCAGTTTATTGAGGGCGGACTATGGCTACACCTTC.

CDR3 residues: CASSLAGTVLGELFF. The CDR3 DNA sequence: TGTGCCAGCAGCTTAGCTGGGACAGTTCTTGGGGAGCTGTTTTTT. The gene calls are TRBV7-2 and TRBJ2-2, with 7 bases fitting TRBD1. Germline CDR1 is SGHTA and CDR2 is FQGNSA. V trimming: 0 bases; J trimming: 8 bases; junction bases outside the gene matches: 6. This CDR3 comprises 15 residues.

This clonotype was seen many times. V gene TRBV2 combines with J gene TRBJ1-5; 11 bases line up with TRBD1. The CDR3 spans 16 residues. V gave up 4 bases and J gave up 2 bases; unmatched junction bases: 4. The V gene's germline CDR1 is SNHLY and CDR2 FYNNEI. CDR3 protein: CASSADRGLGNQPQHF. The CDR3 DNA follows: TGTGCCAGCAGTGCGGACAGGGGGCTTGGCAATCAGCCCCAGCATTTT.

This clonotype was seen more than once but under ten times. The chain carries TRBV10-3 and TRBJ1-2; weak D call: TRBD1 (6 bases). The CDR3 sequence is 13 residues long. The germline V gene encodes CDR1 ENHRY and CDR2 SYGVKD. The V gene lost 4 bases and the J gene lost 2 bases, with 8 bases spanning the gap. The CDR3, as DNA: TGTGCCATCAGTGGTGGACAGAACTATGGCTACACCTTC. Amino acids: CAISGGQNYGYTF.

CDR3 in amino acids: CAISAGDRGAYGYTF. The CDR3, as DNA: TGTGCCATCAGTGCGGGGGACAGGGGGGCCTATGGCTACACCTTC. V usage is TRBV10-3 and J usage is TRBJ1-2, with 11 bases aligning to TRBD1. Germline CDR1 ENHRY, CDR2 SYGVKD. The CDR3 runs to 15 residues. The V segment lost 4 bases and the J segment 4 bases; nucleotides outside the gene matches: 5.

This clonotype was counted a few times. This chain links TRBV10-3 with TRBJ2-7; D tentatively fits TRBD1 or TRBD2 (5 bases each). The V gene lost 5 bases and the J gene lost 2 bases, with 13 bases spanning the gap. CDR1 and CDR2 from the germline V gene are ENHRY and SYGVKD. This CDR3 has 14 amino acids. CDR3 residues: CAISWDGTAYEQYF. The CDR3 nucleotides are TGTGCCATCAGTTGGGACGGAACCGCCTACGAGCAGTACTTC.

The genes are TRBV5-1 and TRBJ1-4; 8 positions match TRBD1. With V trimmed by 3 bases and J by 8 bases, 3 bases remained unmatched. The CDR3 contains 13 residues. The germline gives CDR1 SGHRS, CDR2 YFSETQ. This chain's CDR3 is CASSWTGSEKLFF. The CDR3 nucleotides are TGCGCCAGCAGCTGGACAGGGAGCGAAAAACTGTTTTTT.

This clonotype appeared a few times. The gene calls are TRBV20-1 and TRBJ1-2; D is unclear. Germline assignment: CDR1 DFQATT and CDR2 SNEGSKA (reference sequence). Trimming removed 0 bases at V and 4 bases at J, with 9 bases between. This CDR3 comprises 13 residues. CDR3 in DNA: TGCAGTGCTAGAGAAAAGGAGGGCTATGGCTACACCTTC. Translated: CSAREKEGYGYTF.

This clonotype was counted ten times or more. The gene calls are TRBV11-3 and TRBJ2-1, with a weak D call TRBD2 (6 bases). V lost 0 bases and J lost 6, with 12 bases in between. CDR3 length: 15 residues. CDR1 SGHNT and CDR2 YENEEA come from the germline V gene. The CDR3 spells CASSLEGTAGNEQFF. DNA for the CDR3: TGTGCCAGCAGCTTAGAAGGGACTGCTGGCAATGAGCAGTTCTTC.

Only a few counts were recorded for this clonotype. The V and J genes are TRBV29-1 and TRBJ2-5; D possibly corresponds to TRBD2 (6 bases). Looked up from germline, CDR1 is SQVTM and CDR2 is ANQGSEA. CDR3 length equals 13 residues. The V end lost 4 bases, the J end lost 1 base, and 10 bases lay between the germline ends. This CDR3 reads CSVGGAIQETQYF. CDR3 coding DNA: TGCAGCGTTGGCGGGGCGATCCAAGAGACCCAGTACTTC.

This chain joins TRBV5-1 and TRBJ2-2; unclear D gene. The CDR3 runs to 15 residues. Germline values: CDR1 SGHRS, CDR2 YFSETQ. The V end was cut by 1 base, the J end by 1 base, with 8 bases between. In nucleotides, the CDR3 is TGCGCCAGCAGCTTGCAAGCAGGGAACACCGGGGAGCTGTTTTTT. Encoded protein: CASSLQAGNTGELFF.

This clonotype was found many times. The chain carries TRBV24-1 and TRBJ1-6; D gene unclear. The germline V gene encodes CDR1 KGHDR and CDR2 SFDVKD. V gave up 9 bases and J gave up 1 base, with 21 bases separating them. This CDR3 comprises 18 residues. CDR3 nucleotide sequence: TGTGCCACCCTAATGTGGAAGGTTGTATTGTCCTATAATTCACCCCTCCACTTT. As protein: CATLMWKVVLSYNSPLHF.

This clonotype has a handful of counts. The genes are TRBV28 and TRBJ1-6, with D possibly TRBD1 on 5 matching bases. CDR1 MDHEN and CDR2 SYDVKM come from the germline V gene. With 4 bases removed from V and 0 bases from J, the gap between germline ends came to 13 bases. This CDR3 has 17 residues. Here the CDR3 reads CASSSTGTSSYNSPLHF. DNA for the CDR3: TGTGCCAGCAGTTCTACGGGGACGAGCTCCTATAATTCACCCCTCCACTTT.

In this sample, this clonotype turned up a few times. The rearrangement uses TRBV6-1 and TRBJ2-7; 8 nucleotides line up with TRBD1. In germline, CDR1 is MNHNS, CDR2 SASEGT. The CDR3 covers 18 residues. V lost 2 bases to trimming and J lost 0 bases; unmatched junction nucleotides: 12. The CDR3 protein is CASSEPGQVYRSSYEQYF. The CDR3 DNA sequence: TGTGCCAGCAGTGAACCGGGACAGGTTTATCGAAGCTCCTACGAGCAGTACTTC.

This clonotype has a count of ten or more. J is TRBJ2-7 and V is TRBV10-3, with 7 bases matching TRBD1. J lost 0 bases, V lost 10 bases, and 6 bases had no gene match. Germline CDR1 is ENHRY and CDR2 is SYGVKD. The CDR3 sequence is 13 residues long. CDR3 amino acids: CATGQASSYEQYF. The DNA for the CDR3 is TGTGCCACTGGACAGGCCAGCTCCTACGAGCAGTACTTC.

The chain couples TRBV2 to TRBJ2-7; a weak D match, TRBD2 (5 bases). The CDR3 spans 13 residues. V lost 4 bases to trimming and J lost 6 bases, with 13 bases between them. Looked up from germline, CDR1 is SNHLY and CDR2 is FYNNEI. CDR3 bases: TGTGCCAGCAGTGCTGAGTCACGGGGCGAGCAGTACTTC. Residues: CASSAESRGEQYF.

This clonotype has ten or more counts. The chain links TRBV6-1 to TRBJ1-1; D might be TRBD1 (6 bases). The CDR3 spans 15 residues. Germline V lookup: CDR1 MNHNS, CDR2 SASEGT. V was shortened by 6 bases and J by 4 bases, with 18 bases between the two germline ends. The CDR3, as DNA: TGTGCCAGCAGACGAAATCGAGGGGGAGTCACTGAAGCTTTCTTT. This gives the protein CASRRNRGGVTEAFF.

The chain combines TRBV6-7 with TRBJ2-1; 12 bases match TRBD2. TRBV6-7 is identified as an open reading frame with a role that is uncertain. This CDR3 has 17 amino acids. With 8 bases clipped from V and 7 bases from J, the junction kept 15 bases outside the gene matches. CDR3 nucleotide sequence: TGTGCCAGCCCGGCTAGCGGGGGGGCATCGGGAGGGAATGAGCAGTTCTTC. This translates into CASPASGGASGGNEQFF.

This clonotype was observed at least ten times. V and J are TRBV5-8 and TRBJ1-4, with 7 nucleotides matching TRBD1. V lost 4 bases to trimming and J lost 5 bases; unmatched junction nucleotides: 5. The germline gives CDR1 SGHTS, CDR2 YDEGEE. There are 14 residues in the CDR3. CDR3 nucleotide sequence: TGTGCCAGCAGCCGGGACAGCCGAAATGAAAAACTGTTTTTT. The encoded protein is CASSRDSRNEKLFF.

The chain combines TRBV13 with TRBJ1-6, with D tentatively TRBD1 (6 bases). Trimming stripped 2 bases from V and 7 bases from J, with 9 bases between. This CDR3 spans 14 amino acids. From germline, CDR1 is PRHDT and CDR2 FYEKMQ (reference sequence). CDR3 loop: CASSLTRGNSPLHF. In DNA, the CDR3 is TGTGCCAGCAGCTTAACCAGGGGAAATTCACCCCTCCACTTT.

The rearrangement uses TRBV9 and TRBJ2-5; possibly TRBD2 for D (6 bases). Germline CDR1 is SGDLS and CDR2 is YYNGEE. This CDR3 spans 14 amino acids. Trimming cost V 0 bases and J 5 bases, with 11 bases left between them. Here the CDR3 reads CASSVATGVETQYF. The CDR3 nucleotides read TGTGCCAGCAGCGTAGCTACGGGGGTGGAGACCCAGTACTTC. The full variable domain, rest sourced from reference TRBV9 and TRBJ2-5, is DSGVTQTPKHLITATGQRVTLRCSPRSGDLSVYWYQQSLDQGLQFLIQYYNGEERAKGNILERFSAQQFPDLHSELNLSSLELGDSALYFCASSVATGVETQYFGPGTRLLVL.

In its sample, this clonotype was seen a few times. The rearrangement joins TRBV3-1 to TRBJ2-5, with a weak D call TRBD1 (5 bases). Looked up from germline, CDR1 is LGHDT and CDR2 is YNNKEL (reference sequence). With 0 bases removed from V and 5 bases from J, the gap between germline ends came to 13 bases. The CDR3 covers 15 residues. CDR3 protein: CASSQELQGWETQYF. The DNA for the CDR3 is TGTGCCAGCAGCCAAGAACTGCAGGGTTGGGAGACCCAGTACTTC.

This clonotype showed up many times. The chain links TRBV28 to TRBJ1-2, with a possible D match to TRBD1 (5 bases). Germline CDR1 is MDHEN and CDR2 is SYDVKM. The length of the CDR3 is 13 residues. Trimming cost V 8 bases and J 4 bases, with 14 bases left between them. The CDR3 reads CASRDGTAYGYTF. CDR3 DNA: TGTGCCAGCCGGGACGGGACTGCCTATGGCTACACCTTC.

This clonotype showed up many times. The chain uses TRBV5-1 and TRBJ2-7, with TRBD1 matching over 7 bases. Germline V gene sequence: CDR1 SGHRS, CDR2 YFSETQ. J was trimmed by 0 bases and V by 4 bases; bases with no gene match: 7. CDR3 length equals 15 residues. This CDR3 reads CASSTQTGSSYEQYF. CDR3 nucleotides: TGCGCCAGCAGCACTCAGACAGGGAGCTCCTACGAGCAGTACTTC.